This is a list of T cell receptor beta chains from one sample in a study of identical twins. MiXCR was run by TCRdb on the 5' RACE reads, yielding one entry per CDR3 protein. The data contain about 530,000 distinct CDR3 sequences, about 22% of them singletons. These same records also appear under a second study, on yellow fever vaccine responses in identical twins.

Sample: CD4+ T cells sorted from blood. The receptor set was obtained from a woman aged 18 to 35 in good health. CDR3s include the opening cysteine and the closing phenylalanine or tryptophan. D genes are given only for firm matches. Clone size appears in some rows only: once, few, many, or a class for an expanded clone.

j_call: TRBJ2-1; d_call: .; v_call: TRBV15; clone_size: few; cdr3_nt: TGTGCCACCAGCAGGGACACAGGGTCGTCCTACAATGAGCAGTTCTTC; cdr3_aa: CATSRDTGSSYNEQFF
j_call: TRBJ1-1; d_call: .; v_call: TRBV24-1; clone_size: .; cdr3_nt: TGTGCCACCAGTGATTATGGCCAGAACACTGAAGCTTTCTTT; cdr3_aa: CATSDYGQNTEAFF
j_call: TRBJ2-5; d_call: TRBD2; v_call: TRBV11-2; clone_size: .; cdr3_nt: TGTGCCAGCAGCTTAGGACCGCGGGAGAGAGATCAAGAGACCCAGTACTTC; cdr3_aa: CASSLGPRERDQETQYF
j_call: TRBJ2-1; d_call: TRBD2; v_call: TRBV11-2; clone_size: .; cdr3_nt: TGTGCCAGCAGCTTCTCCGAGCGGGGGATAAATGAGCAGTTCTTC; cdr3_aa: CASSFSERGINEQFF
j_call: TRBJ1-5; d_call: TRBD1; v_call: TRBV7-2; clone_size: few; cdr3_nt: TGTGCCAGCAGCGAAAGGACAGGGGGCGGTCAGCCCCAGCATTTT; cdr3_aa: CASSERTGGGQPQHF
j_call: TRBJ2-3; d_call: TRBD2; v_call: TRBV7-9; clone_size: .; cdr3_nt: TGTGCCAGCAGGAAGCGGGAGTTAAGAGATACGCAGTATTTT; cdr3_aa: CASRKRELRDTQYF
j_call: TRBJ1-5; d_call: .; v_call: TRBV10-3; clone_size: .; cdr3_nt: TGTGCCATCAGCCCGACTCATAATCAGCCCCAGCATTTT; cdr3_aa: CAISPTHNQPQHF
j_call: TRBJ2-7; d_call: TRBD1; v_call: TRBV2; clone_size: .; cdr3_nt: TGTGCCAGCAGTGAAAGGGGGCAGGGGGCTTACGAGCAGTACTTC; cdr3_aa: CASSERGQGAYEQYF
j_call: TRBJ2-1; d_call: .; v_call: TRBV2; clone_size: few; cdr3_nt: TGTGCCAGCACATACAATGAGCAGTTCTTC; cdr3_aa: CASTYNEQFF
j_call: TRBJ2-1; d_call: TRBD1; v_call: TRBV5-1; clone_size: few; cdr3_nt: TGCGCCAGCAGTCAAGGGGACAGGGGTGAGCAGTTCTTC; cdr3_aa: CASSQGDRGEQFF